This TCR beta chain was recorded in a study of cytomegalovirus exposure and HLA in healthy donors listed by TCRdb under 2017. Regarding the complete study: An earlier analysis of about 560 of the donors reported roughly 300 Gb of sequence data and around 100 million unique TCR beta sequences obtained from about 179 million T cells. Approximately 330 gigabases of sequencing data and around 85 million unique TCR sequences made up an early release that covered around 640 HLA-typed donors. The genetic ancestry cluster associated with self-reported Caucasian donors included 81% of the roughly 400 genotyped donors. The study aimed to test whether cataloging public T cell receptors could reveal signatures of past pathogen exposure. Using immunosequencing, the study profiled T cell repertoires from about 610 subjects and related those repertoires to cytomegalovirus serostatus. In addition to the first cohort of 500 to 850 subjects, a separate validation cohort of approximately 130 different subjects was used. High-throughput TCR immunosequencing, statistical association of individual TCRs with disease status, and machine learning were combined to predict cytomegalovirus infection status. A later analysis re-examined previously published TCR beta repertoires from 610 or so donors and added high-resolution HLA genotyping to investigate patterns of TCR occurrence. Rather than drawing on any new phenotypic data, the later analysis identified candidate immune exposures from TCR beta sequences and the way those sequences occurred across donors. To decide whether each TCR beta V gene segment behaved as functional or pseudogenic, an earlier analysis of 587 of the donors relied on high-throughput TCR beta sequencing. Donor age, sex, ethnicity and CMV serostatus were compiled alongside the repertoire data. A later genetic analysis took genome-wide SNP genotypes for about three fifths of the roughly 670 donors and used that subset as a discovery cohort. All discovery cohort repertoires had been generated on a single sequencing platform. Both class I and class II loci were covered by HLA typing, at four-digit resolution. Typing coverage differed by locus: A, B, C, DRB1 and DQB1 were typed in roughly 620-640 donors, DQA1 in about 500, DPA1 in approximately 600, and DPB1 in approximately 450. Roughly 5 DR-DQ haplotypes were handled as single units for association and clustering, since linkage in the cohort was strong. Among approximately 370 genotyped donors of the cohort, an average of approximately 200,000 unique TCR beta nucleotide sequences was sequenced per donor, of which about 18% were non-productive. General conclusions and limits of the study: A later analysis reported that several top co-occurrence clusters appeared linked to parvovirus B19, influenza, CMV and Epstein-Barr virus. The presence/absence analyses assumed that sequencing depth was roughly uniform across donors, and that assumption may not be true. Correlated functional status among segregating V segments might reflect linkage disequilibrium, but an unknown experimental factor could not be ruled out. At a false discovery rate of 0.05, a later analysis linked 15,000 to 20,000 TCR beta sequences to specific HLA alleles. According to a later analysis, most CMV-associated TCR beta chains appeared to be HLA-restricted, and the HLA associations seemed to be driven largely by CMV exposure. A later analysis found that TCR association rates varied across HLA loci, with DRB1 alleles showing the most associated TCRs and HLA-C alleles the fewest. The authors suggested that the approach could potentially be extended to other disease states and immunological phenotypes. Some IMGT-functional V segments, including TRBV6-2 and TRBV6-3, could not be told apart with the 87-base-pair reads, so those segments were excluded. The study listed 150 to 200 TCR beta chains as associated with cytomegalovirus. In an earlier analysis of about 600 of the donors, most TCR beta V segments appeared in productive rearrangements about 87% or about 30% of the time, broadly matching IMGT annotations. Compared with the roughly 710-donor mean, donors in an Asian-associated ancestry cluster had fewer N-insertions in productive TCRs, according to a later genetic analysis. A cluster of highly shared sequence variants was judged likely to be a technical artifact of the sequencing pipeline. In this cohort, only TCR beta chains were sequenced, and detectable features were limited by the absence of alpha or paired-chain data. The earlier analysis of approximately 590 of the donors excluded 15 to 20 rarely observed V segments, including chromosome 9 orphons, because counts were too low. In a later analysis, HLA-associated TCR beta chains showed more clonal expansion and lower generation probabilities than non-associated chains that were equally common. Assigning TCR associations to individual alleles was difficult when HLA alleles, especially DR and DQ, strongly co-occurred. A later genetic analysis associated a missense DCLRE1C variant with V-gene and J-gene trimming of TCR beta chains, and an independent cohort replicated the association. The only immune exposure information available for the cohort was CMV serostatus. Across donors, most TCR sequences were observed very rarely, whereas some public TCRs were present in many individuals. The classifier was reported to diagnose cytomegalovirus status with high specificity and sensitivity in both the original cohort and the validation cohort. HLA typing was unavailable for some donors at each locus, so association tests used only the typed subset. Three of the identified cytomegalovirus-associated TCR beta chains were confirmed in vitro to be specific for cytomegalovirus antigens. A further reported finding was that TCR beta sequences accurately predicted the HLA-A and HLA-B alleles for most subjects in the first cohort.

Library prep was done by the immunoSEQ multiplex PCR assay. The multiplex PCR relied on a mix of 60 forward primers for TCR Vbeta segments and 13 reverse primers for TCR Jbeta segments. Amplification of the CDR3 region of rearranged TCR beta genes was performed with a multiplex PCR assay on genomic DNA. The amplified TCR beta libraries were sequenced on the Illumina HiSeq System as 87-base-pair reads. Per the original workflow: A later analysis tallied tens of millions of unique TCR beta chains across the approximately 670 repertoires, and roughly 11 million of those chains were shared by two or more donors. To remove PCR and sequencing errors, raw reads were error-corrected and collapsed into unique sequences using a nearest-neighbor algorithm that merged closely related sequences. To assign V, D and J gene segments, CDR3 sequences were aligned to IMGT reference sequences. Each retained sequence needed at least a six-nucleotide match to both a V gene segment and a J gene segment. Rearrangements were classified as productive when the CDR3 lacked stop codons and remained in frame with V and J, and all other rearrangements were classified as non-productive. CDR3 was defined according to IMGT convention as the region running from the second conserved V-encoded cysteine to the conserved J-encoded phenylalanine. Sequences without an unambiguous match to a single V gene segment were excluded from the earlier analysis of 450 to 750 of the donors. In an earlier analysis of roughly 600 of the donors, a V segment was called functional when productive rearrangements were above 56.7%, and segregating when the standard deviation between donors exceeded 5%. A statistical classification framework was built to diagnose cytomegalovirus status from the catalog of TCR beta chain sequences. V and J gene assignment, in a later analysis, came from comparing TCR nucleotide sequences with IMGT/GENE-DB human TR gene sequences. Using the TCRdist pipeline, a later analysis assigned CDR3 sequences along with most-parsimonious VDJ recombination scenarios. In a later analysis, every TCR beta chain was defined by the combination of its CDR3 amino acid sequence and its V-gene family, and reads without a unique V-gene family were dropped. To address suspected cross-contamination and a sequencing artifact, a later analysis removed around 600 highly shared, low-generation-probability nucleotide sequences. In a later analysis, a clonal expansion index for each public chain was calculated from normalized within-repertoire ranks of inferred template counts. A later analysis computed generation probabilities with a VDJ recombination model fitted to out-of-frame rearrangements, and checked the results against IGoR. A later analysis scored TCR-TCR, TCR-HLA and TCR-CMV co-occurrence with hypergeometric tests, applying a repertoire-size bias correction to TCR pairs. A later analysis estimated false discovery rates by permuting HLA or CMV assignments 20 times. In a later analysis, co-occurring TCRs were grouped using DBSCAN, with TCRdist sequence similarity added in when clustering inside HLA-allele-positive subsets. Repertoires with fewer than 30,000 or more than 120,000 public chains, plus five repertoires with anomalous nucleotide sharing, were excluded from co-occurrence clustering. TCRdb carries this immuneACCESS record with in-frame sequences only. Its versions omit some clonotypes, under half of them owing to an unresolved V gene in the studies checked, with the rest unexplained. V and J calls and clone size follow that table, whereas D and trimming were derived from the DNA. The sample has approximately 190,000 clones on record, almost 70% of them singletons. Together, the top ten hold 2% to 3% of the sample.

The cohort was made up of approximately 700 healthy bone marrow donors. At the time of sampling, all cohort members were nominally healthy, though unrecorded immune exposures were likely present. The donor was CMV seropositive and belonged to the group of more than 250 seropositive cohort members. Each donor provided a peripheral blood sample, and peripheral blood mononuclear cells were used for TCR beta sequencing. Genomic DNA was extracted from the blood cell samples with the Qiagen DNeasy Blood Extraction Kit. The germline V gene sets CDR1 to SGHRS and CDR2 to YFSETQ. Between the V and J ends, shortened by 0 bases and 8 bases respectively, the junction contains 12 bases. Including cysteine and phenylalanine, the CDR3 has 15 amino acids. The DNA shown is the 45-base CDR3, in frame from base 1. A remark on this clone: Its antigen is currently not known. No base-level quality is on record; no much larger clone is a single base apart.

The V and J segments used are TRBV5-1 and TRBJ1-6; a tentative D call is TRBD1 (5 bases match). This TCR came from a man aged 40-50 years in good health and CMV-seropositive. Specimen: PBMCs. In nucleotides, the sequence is TGCGCCAGCAGCTTGGAAGGGGCAGGTCATTCACCCCTCCACTTT. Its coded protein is CASSLEGAGHSPLHF.